This TCR beta chain came from a study of regulatory T cells in long-lasting Graves disease. Findings of the study overall: Gene preferences differed: TRBV28, TRBJ1-2, TRBJ2-5 in persistent cases. No thyroid tissue was studied; the work used peripheral blood only.

This CDR3 is built from 14 residues. V was clipped by 7 bases and J by 3 bases, with 12 bases between them. The germline gives CDR1 SGHTA, CDR2 FQGNSA. Construction of TCR beta libraries relied on iRepertoire HTBI primers and on Arm-PCR targeting CDR3 regions. Using its own MiXCR run on the multiplex PCR reads, TCRdb lists one record per CDR3 protein. This table has about 290,000 distinct CDR3 sequences, around 23% appearing once. This clonotype has a handful of counts. Its antigen is still unknown. Time point specified: persistent/refractory GD, antithyroid drugs over 5 years with positive TRAb. Researchers made the TCR library from RNA that was extracted from PBMCs. EDTA tubes were used for drawing nine milliliters of peripheral blood.

The clonotype originates from a female donor with Graves disease. J is TRBJ1-4 and V is TRBV7-2; D ambiguous. The sequenced sample was peripheral blood mononuclear cells (PBMCs), obtained when the disease was refractory, from a patient treated with antithyroid drugs. CDR3 loop: CASTFEKANEKLFF. CDR3 in DNA: TGTGCCAGCACCTTCGAGAAGGCTAATGAAAAACTGTTTTTT.